This section outlines one T cell receptor (beta chain) sequence together with its context. This clonotype showed up many times. Its antigen is currently not known. The record has no base qualities; no much larger clone is one base away. The data were obtained in a study of CD8 T cells in ankylosing spondylitis (TCRdb year 2017). At the level of the whole study: To find TCR variants linked to disease, the study profiled T cell receptor beta repertoires in ankylosing spondylitis patients and healthy donors. The full study cohort was made up of over 20 ankylosing spondylitis patients and 108 healthy donors. Peripheral blood was sampled, and synovial fluid was additionally collected from ankylosing spondylitis patients. What the study reported, not specific to this receptor: Some motif variants had previously been reported in the synovial fluid and blood of reactive arthritis patients, which suggests shared mechanisms of disease initiation. A TCR beta motif of about eight highly homologous amino acid variants appeared characteristic of blood from ankylosing spondylitis patients. The disease-linked clones had a CD8+ phenotype and were found at relatively low frequencies in peripheral blood. The disease-linked clones were reported to be significantly enriched in matched synovial fluid samples from ankylosing spondylitis patients.

The CDR3 sequence holds 15 residues, the cysteine and phenylalanine included. The read is trimmed to its CDR3 DNA, 45 bases read in frame from base 1. CDR1 and CDR2 (SQVTM, ANQGSEA) derive from the germline V gene. The germline ends are 16 bases apart after V is trimmed by 7 bases and J by 0 bases. The sample was run on an Illumina HiSeq 2500. TCR beta libraries were prepared by quantitative 5'-RACE with molecular barcodes. Turning to the authors' computational methods: To identify disease-linked TCR variants, a new computational method was used, one built on a probabilistic model of VDJ rearrangement. In-frame beta chains were kept once TCRdb had trimmed the public reads at Q25 with fastp and called clones with MiXCR. Each record represents a unique CDR3 protein, reported with the most common genes and DNA among its rows. TCRdb, rather than the study authors, made the V and J calls. The sample has approximately 400,000 distinct CDR3 sequences on record, 17% of them singletons. Just over 1% of the sample rests with the top ten.

The receptor was derived from a male donor with ankylosing spondylitis. The rearrangement joined TRBV29-1 to TRBJ2-1, with TRBD1 perhaps the D gene, on 5 matching bases. Sequenced material: blood, either unsorted or a sorted T cell fraction (not recorded which). The nucleotide sequence reads TGCAGCGCCGGTTGGGGCGGTGACTCCTACAATGAGCAGTTCTTC. This sequence encodes CSAGWGGDSYNEQFF.